The clone carrying this T cell receptor (beta chain) was recorded at least ten times. These data belong to a study of Graves' ophthalmopathy and Graves' hyperthyroidism. The length of the CDR3 is 12 residues. Germline V gene lookup returns CDR1 DFQATT and CDR2 SNEGSKA (reference sequence). The V end lost 5 bases, the J end lost 2 bases, and 9 bases lay between the germline ends. CDR3 regions of TCR beta were amplified from RNA transcripts. HTBI primers primed a first-round RT-PCR, and a second-round multiplex PCR followed. MiXCR, applied by TCRdb to the multiplex PCR reads, yields one record per CDR3 protein. The sample has hundreds of thousands of distinct CDR3 sequences; approximately 22% are singletons.

The rearrangement joins TRBV20-1 to TRBJ1-2; no firm D call. This sequence originates from a woman between 18 and 30 years old with stable Graves' hyperthyroidism. Some clones in this sample may be carry-over from other donors' samples. The sequencing input was peripheral blood. CDR3 region: CSAGFRNYGYTF. CDR3 DNA: TGCAGTGCTGGGTTCAGAAACTATGGCTACACCTTC.